This entry is about one T cell receptor beta chain. Its target is not known. The data stem from a study of blood T cells in healthy people across ages. At the level of the study: There was about one barcoded beta molecule captured by template switching per two T cells. Study observations and caveats: Long-lived and aged donors differed, with more naive CD4+ cells and higher diversity in the long-lived.

CDR1 LGHDT and CDR2 YNNKEL come from the germline V gene (reference sequence). CDR3 length: 14 amino acids. The V segment lost 4 bases and the J segment 3 bases; nucleotides outside the gene matches: 3. The authors ran a second PCR of 7 to 11 cycles using a sample-barcoded 5' primer and a J-beta primer mix. Every cDNA was tagged by a template-switch adaptor with 12 random nucleotides. One entry per CDR3 protein, called by TCRdb with MiXCR from the 5' RACE reads. This table holds 700,000 to 950,000 distinct CDR3 sequences, 58% found once. The chain has TRBV3-1 and TRBJ2-7; 10 bases line up with TRBD2. The specimen was blood. This TCR derives from a man in his thirties or forties in good health. The CDR3 reads CASSPSGGDYEQYF. For the CDR3, the DNA is TGTGCCAGCAGCCCCAGCGGGGGGGACTACGAGCAGTACTTC.